A selection of T cell receptor beta chains follows, all from one sample in a study of T cells in Graves' hyperthyroidism and ophthalmopathy. MiXCR, applied by TCRdb to the multiplex PCR reads, yields one record per CDR3 protein. The top ten hold approximately 16% of the sample, which has around 700,000 distinct CDR3 sequences, under 20% seen once. Sequenced material: blood. The source is a woman between 45 and 60 years old with Graves' hyperthyroidism that later progressed to Graves' ophthalmopathy. The CDR3 runs from the conserved cysteine through the conserved F or W. The order of the fields is clone size, D gene, V gene, J gene, CDR3 protein, CDR3 DNA. A D gene is named only where the DNA matches it firmly. Some rows have no size entry. The others give once, few or many, or a class for an expanded clone.

.	.	TRBV12-3/TRBV12-4	TRBJ1-5	CASRARDGPYNQPQHF	TGTGCCAGCAGGGCCCGCGACGGACCTTACAATCAGCCCCAGCATTTT
few	TRBD1	TRBV7-2	TRBJ2-1	CASSRTGGDYNEQFF	TGTGCCAGCAGCCGAACAGGGGGAGACTACAATGAGCAGTTCTTC
once	TRBD1	TRBV25-1	TRBJ1-1	CASRTGGTPEAFF	TGTGCCAGCCGTACAGGGGGAACTCCTGAAGCTTTCTTT
many	.	TRBV2	TRBJ2-5	CASKNLPRETQYF	TGTGCCAGCAAGAACCTGCCGCGAGAGACCCAGTACTTC
many	TRBD1	TRBV12-3/TRBV12-4	TRBJ1-4	CASSPGQGYDREEKLFF	TGTGCCAGCAGCCCGGGACAGGGGTACGACCGGGAGGAAAAACTGTTTTTT
many	.	TRBV12-3/TRBV12-4	TRBJ2-7	CASSPLGGYSYEQYF	TGTGCCAGCAGCCCCCTTGGAGGTTACTCCTACGAGCAGTACTTC
few	.	TRBV20-1	TRBJ2-5	CSAGSVGGWETQYF	TGCAGTGCTGGGTCTGTGGGGGGCTGGGAGACCCAGTACTTC
few	TRBD1	TRBV7-9	TRBJ1-5	CASSFGHRGIGQPQHF	TGTGCCAGCAGCTTTGGGCACAGGGGAATAGGTCAGCCCCAGCATTTT
.	TRBD1	TRBV12-3/TRBV12-4	TRBJ1-3	CASRRTGAAGNTIYF	TGTGCCAGCAGACGGACAGGGGCCGCTGGAAACACCATATATTTT
many	TRBD1	TRBV18	TRBJ2-1	CASSPLDRGEDEQFF	TGTGCCAGCTCACCACTCGACAGGGGTGAGGATGAGCAGTTCTTC
many	TRBD1	TRBV12-3/TRBV12-4	TRBJ1-2	CASSGDSLYGYTF	TGTGCCAGCAGTGGGGACAGTCTCTATGGCTACACCTTC
few	.	TRBV24-1	TRBJ1-2	CATSDSPRDGYTF	TGTGCCACCAGTGATTCCCCCCGGGATGGCTACACCTTC
many	TRBD2	TRBV12-5	TRBJ2-1	CASDRGGSEQFF	TGTGCTAGTGACCGGGGGGGCAGTGAGCAGTTCTTC
.	.	TRBV24-1	TRBJ1-1	CATSEDINTEAFF	TGTGCCACCAGTGAAGACATCAACACTGAAGCTTTCTTT
few	.	TRBV11-1	TRBJ2-5	CASSTRTGTPGQETQYF	TGTGCCAGCAGCACCCGAACAGGGACGCCCGGACAAGAGACCCAGTACTTC
.	TRBD2	TRBV10-3	TRBJ2-3	CAIKSSGGNTDTQYF	TGTGCCATCAAATCTTCGGGGGGAAACACAGATACGCAGTATTTT
many	.	TRBV12-3/TRBV12-4	TRBJ2-7	CASTPGGSYEQYF	TGTGCCAGCACTCCCGGGGGATCCTACGAGCAGTACTTC
few	TRBD1	TRBV20-1	TRBJ2-7	CSASDRGKGGGPYEQYF	TGCAGTGCTTCCGACAGGGGGAAGGGAGGGGGCCCCTACGAGCAGTACTTC
.	.	TRBV10-1	TRBJ2-7	CASSESGYTYEQYF	TGCGCCAGCAGTGAGTCGGGATACACTTACGAGCAGTACTTC
few	.	TRBV6-1	TRBJ1-5	CASSEMGQPQHF	TGTGCCAGCAGTGAAATGGGCCAGCCCCAGCATTTT
many	.	TRBV11-3	TRBJ2-5	CASSPSHARRGQETQYF	TGTGCCAGCAGCCCTTCACATGCCCGGCGGGGACAAGAGACCCAGTACTTC
.	.	TRBV12-3/TRBV12-4	TRBJ2-2	CASSYSRDRPKKLFF	TGTGCCAGCAGTTACTCGCGAGACCGCCCGAAGAAGCTGTTTTTT
.	.	TRBV19	TRBJ1-4	CASSIDSWREWTSGEEKLFF	TGTGCCAGTAGTATAGATTCCTGGCGGGAATGGACAAGCGGGGAAGAAAAACTGTTTTTT
few	TRBD1	TRBV10-1	TRBJ2-2	CASQDRGHAGELFF	TGCGCCAGCCAGGACAGGGGGCATGCCGGGGAGCTGTTTTTT
.	.	TRBV20-1	TRBJ2-3	CSAIGGADTQYF	TGCAGTGCTATCGGGGGCGCCGATACGCAGTATTTT
few	.	TRBV15	TRBJ1-1	CATSRDPKINTEAFF	TGTGCCACCAGCAGAGATCCGAAAATAAACACTGAAGCTTTCTTT
many	.	TRBV7-6	TRBJ1-1	CASTSLEMNTEAFF	TGTGCCAGCACCAGCTTAGAGATGAACACTGAAGCTTTCTTT
.	.	TRBV6-1	TRBJ1-3	CASAGDLWGNTIYF	TGTGCCAGCGCTGGGGACCTCTGGGGAAACACCATATATTTT
many	.	TRBV12-3/TRBV12-4	TRBJ2-7	CASSLRGAAGPYEQYF	TGTGCCAGCAGTTTAAGGGGGGCAGCAGGGCCCTACGAGCAGTACTTC
few	.	TRBV4-1	TRBJ2-7	CASSQDVAASYEQYF	TGCGCCAGCAGCCAAGATGTGGCAGCTTCCTACGAGCAGTACTTC
.	.	TRBV20-1	TRBJ2-3	CSARSAQFQDTQYF	TGCAGTGCTCGGTCAGCGCAATTTCAAGATACGCAGTATTTT
once	.	TRBV20-1	TRBJ2-1	CSVRQNNEQFF	TGCAGTGTGCGGCAAAACAATGAGCAGTTCTTC
few	.	TRBV29-1	TRBJ1-2	CSVEDPGSLANYGYTF	TGCAGCGTTGAAGATCCGGGCAGCTTAGCTAACTATGGCTACACCTTC
.	TRBD2	TRBV5-6	TRBJ2-5	CASSSQVRGEQETQYF	TGTGCCAGCAGCTCCCAAGTTCGGGGGGAACAAGAGACCCAGTACTTC
few	.	TRBV7-9	TRBJ1-3	CASSIPDSTIGNTIYF	TGTGCCAGCAGCATTCCGGACAGTACGATCGGAAACACCATATATTTT
few	.	TRBV4-2	TRBJ2-7	CASSPEFGDLSYEQYF	TGTGCCAGCAGCCCGGAGTTTGGAGACCTCTCCTACGAGCAGTACTTC
.	.	TRBV7-9	TRBJ2-7	CAGSHDGTYEQYF	TGTGCCGGCAGCCATGACGGTACCTACGAGCAGTACTTC
many	TRBD1	TRBV20-1	TRBJ1-2	CSALDRGRANYGYTF	TGCAGTGCCCTCGACAGGGGTCGAGCTAACTATGGCTACACCTTC
few	.	TRBV19	TRBJ2-7	CASSTGGGHSYEQYF	TGTGCCAGTAGTACCGGTGGAGGCCACTCCTACGAGCAGTACTTC
many	.	TRBV20-1	TRBJ2-7	CSASWRRAASYEQYF	TGCAGTGCTAGCTGGAGAAGGGCGGCCTCCTACGAGCAGTACTTC
.	.	TRBV27	TRBJ2-5	CASSYREGETQYF	TGTGCCAGCAGTTACAGGGAGGGAGAGACCCAGTACTTC
.	.	TRBV5-4	TRBJ2-1	CASSLVMGGGNEQFF	TGTGCCAGCAGCTTGGTTATGGGGGGAGGAAATGAGCAGTTCTTC
few	.	TRBV12-3/TRBV12-4	TRBJ2-7	CASSLWGGYEQYF	TGTGCCAGCAGTTTATGGGGCGGCTACGAGCAGTACTTC
few	.	TRBV19	TRBJ1-4	CASSIRQGPTNEKLFF	TGTGCCAGTAGTATTCGGCAGGGACCAACTAATGAAAAACTGTTTTTT
few	TRBD2	TRBV9	TRBJ2-1	CASSVDLAGVYNEQFF	TGTGCCAGCAGCGTAGACCTAGCGGGGGTCTACAATGAGCAGTTCTTC
.	.	TRBV20-1	TRBJ1-5	CSANTRPHVIQPQHF	TGCAGTGCTAACACTCGGCCCCACGTCATTCAGCCCCAGCATTTT
many	TRBD1	TRBV12-3/TRBV12-4	TRBJ1-1	CASSLTGGVGTEAFF	TGTGCCAGCAGTTTGACAGGGGGCGTTGGCACTGAAGCTTTCTTT
.	.	TRBV12-3/TRBV12-4	TRBJ2-3	CASTAGTSTDTQYF	TGTGCCAGCACCGCCGGAACTAGCACAGATACGCAGTATTTT
many	TRBD1	TRBV11-2	TRBJ1-2	CASSSWRRDRPSYTF	TGTGCCAGCAGCTCTTGGAGACGGGACAGGCCAAGCTACACCTTC
many	TRBD2	TRBV7-3	TRBJ2-5	CASSLLAGGGETQYF	TGTGCCAGCAGCTTACTAGCGGGGGGGGGTGAGACCCAGTACTTC
many	.	TRBV11-2	TRBJ2-5	CASSLLGGGQETQYF	TGTGCCAGCAGCTTATTGGGAGGAGGCCAAGAGACCCAGTACTTC
.	.	TRBV29-1	TRBJ1-1	CSVVRGMNTEAFF	TGCAGCGTTGTGAGGGGTATGAACACTGAAGCTTTCTTT
many	.	TRBV3-1	TRBJ1-5	CASSQEWGNQPQHF	TGTGCCAGCAGCCAAGAGTGGGGCAATCAGCCCCAGCATTTT
few	.	TRBV19	TRBJ1-1	CASKREGHNEAFF	TGTGCCAGTAAGAGAGAGGGCCATAACGAAGCTTTCTTT
few	.	TRBV7-9	TRBJ1-1	CASSSPVDGTRYRTEAFF	TGTGCCAGCAGCTCACCAGTCGACGGGACAAGATATAGGACTGAAGCTTTCTTT
once	TRBD1	TRBV12-3/TRBV12-4	TRBJ2-7	CASSLMGQGSYEQYF	TGTGCCAGCAGTTTGATGGGACAGGGTAGTTACGAGCAGTACTTC
many	TRBD1	TRBV5-1	TRBJ1-2	CASSAAGTANYGYTF	TGCGCCAGCAGCGCTGCCGGGACAGCAAACTATGGCTACACCTTC
.	TRBD1	TRBV6-1	TRBJ1-5	CASRSRQGIQPQHF	TGTGCCAGCAGGTCGAGACAGGGGATTCAGCCCCAGCATTTT
many	.	TRBV19	TRBJ2-1	CASSIDTRSYNEQFF	TGTGCCAGTAGTATAGACACCCGCTCCTACAATGAGCAGTTCTTC
many	.	TRBV6-1	TRBJ2-1	CASRIDRNNEQFF	TGTGCCAGCAGAATTGACAGGAACAATGAGCAGTTCTTC